This T cell receptor beta chain derives from a study of blood T cell repertoires in COVID-19. On the study more broadly: COVID-19 samples collected from the United States, Italy and Spain covered acute and convalescent phases.

Original processing methods: By means of reference gene primer amplification, nucleated cell counts were estimated. Repertoires were generated with immunoSEQ multiplex PCR, while TCRdb's copy carries only in-frame clones and drops some. The DNA was the basis for D and trimming; V, J and clone size are from that table. The sample lists fewer than 300,000 clones; about 88% were seen once. Germline V CDR1 and CDR2: MDHEN, SYDVKM. Trimming took off 2 bases at V and 4 bases at J, with 7 bases between the two ends. The CDR3 runs 13 residues. Sequencing was performed on peripheral blood. The V call is TRBV28, the J call TRBJ2-3, with D maybe TRBD1 (5 bases). The source is a human donor with COVID-19, enrolled during active disease. The donor label of this sample is uncertain. The CDR3 DNA sequence: TGTGCCAGCAGTTTACGGACACCAGATACGCAGTATTTT. Protein: CASSLRTPDTQYF.